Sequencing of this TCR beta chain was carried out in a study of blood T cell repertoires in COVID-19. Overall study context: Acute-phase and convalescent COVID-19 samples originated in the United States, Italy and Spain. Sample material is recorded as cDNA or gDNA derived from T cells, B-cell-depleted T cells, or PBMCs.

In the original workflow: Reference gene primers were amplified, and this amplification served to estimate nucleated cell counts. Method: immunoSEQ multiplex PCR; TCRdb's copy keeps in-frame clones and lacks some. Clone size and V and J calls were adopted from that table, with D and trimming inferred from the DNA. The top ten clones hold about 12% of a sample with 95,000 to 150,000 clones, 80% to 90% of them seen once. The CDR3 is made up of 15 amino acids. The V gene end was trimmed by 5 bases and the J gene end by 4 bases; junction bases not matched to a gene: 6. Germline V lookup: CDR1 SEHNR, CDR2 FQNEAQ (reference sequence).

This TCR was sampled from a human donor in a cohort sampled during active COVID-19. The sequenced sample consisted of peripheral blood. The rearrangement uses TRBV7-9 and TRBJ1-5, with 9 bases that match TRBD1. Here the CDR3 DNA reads TGTGCCAGCAGCCGGACAGGGGCGCCTAATCAGCCCCAGCATTTT. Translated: CASSRTGAPNQPQHF.